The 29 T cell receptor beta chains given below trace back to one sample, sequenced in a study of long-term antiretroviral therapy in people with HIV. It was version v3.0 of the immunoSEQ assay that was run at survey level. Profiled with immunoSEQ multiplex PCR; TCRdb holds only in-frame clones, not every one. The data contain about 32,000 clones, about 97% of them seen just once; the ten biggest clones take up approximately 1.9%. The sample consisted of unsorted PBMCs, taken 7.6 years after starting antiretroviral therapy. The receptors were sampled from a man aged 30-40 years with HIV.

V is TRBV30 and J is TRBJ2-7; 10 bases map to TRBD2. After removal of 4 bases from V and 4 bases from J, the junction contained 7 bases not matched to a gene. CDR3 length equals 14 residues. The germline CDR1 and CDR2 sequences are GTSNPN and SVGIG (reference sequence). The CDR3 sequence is CAWTPSGSSYEQYF. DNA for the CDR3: TGTGCCTGGACGCCTAGCGGGAGTAGTTACGAGCAGTACTTC.

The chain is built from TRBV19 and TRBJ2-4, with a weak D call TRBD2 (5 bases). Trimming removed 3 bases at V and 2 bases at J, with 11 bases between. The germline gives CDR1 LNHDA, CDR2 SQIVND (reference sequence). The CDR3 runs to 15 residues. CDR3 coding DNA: TGTGCCAGTAGTATCAGCGGCAGTCCCAAAAACATTCAGTACTTC. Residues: CASSISGSPKNIQYF.

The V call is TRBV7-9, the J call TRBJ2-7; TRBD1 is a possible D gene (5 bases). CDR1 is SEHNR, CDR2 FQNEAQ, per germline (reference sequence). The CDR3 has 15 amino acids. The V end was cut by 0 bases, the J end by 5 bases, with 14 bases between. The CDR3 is CASSLAQGRVHEQYF. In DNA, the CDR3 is TGTGCCAGCAGCTTAGCGCAGGGCAGGGTCCACGAGCAGTACTTC.

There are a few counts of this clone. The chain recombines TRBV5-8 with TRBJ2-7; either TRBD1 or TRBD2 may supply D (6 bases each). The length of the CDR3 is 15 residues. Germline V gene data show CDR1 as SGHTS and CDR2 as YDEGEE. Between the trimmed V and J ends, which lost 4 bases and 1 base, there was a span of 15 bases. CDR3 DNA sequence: TGTGCCAGCAGCCTCGCTGGAGGGGGGTCCTACGAGCAGTACTTC. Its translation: CASSLAGGGSYEQYF.

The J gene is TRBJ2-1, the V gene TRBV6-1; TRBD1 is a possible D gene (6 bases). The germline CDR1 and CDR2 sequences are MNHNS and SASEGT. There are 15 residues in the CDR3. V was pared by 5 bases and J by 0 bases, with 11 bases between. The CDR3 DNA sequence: TGTGCCAGCAGTACAGACAGGAGCTCCTACAATGAGCAGTTCTTC. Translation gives CASSTDRSSYNEQFF.

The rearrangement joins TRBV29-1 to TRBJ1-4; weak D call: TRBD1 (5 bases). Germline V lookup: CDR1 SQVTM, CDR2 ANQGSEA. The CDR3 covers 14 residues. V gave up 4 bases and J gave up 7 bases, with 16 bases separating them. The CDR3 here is CSVGGGQGFEKLFF. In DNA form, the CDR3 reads TGCAGCGTTGGAGGTGGGCAGGGATTTGAAAAACTGTTTTTT.

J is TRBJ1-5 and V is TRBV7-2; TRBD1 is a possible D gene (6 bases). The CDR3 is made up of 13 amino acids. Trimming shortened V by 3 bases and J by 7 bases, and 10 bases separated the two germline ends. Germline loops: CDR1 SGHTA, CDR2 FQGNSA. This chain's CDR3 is CASSLAGGQPQHF. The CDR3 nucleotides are TGTGCCAGCAGCTTGGCGGGGGGCCAGCCCCAGCATTTT.

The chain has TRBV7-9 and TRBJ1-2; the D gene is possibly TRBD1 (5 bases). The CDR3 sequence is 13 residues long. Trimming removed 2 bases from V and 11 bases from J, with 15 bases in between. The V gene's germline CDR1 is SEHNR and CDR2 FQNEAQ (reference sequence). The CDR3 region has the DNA TGTGCCAGCAGCTTACCCCCACCGGGGGGGTACACCTTC. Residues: CASSLPPPGGYTF.

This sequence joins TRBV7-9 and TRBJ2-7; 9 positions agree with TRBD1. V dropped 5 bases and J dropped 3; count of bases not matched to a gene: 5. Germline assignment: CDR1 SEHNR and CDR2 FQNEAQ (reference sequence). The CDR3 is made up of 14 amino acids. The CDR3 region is CASSTPTGGYEQYF. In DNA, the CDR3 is TGTGCCAGCAGCACGCCGACAGGGGGCTACGAGCAGTACTTC.

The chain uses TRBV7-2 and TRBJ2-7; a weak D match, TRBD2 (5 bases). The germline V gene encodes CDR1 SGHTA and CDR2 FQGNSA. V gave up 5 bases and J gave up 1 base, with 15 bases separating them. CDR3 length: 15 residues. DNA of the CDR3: TGTGCCAGCAGCGCGGACTCCTTTAAATCCTACGAGCAGTACTTC. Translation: CASSADSFKSYEQYF.

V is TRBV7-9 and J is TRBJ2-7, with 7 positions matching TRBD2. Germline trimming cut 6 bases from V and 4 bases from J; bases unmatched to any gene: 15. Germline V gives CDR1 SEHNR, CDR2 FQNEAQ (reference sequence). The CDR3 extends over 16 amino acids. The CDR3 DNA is TGTGCCAGCAGTTTGGTGGGGGGAGGGCCCAGATACGAGCAGTACTTC. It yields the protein CASSLVGGGPRYEQYF.

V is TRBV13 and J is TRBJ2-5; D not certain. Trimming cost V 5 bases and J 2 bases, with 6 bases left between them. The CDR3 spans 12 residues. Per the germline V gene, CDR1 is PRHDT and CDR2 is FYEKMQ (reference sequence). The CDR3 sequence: CASSLLQETQYF. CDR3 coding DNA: TGTGCCAGCAGCCTCCTACAAGAGACCCAGTACTTC.

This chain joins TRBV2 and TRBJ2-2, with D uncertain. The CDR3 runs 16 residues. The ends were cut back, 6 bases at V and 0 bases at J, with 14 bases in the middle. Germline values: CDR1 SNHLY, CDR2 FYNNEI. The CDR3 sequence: CASSQRRSANTGELFF. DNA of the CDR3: TGTGCCAGCAGCCAAAGAAGGAGCGCGAACACCGGGGAGCTGTTTTTT.

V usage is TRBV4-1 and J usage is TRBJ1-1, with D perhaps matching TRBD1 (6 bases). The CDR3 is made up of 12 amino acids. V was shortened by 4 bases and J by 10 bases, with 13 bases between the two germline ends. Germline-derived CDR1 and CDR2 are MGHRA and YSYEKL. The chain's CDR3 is CASSRGSGVAFF. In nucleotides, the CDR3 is TGCGCCAGCAGCCGAGGGTCAGGGGTAGCTTTCTTT.

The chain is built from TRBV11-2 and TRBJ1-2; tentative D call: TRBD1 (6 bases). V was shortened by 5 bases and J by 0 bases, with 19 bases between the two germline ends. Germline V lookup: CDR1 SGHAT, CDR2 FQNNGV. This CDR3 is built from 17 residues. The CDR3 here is CASSHFWTTGANYGYTF. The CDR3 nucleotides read TGTGCCAGCAGCCACTTTTGGACGACAGGCGCTAACTATGGCTACACCTTC. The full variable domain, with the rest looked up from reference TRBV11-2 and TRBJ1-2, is EAGVAQSPRYKIIEKRQSVAFWCNPISGHATLYWYQQILGQGPKLLIQFQNNGVVDDSQLPKDRFSAERLKGVDSTLKIQPAKLEDSAVYLCASSHFWTTGANYGYTFGSGTRLTVV.

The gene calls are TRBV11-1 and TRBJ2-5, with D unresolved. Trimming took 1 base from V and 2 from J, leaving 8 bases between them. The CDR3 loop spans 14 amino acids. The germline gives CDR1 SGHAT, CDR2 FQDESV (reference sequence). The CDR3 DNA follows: TGTGCCAGCAGCTTAGTGGGCAGTCAAGAGACCCAGTACTTC. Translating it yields CASSLVGSQETQYF.

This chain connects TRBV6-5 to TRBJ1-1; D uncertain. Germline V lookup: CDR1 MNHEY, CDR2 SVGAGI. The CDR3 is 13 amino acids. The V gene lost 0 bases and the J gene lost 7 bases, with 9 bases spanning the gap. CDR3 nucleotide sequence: TGTGCCAGCAGTTACTCGATGCTGGGTGAAGCTTTCTTT. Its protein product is CASSYSMLGEAFF.

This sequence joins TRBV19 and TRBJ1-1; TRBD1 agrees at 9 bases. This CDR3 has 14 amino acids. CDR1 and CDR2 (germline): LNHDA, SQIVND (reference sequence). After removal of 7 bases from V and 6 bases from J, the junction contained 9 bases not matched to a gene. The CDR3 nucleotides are TGTGCCAGTAACCCGACAGGGGGAAGCGCTGAAGCTTTCTTT. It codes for CASNPTGGSAEAFF.

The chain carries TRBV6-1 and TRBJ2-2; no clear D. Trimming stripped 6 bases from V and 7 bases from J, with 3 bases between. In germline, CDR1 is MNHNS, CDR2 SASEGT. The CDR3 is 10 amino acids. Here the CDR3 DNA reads TGTGCCAGCAGCGACGGGGAGCTGTTTTTT. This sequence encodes CASSDGELFF.

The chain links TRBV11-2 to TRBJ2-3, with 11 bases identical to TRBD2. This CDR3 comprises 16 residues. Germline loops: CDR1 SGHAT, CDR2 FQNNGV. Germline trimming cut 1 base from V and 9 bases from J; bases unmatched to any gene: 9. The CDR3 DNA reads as TGTGCCAGCAGCTTAGTTAGCGGGGGGGCCAAGGGGACGCAGTATTTT. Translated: CASSLVSGGAKGTQYF. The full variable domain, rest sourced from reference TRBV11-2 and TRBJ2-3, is EAGVAQSPRYKIIEKRQSVAFWCNPISGHATLYWYQQILGQGPKLLIQFQNNGVVDDSQLPKDRFSAERLKGVDSTLKIQPAKLEDSAVYLCASSLVSGGAKGTQYFGPGTRLTVL.

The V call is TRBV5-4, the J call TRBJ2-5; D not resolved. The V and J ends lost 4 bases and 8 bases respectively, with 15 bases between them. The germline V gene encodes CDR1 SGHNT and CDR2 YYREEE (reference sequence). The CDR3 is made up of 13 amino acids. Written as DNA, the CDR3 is TGTGCCAGCAGCCCAAGTCGGGCCCCCACCCAGTACTTC. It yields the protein CASSPSRAPTQYF.

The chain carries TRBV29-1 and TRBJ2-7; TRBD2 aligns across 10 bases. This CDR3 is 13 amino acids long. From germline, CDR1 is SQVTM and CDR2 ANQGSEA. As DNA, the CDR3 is TGCGGAGCCTCTAGCGGGGGTTCCTACGAGCAGTACTTC. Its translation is CGASSGGSYEQYF.

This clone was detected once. CDR3 sequence: CASKEGLAVTEAFF. CDR3 DNA: TGTGCCAGCAAGGAGGGATTGGCGGTGACTGAAGCTTTCTTT. V is TRBV2 and J is TRBJ1-1; D is uncertain. CDR1 is SNHLY and CDR2 is FYNNEI in the germline V gene. The length of the CDR3 is 14 residues. The ends were cut back, 7 bases at V and 5 bases at J, with 17 bases in the middle.

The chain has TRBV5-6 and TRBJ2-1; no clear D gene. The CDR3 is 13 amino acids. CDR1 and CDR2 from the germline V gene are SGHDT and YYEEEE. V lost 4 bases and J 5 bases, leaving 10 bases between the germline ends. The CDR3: CASSAANHNEQFF. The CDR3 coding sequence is TGTGCCAGCAGCGCCGCCAACCACAATGAGCAGTTCTTC. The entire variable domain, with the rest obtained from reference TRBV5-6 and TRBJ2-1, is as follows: DAGVTQSPTHLIKTRGQQVTLRCSPKSGHDTVSWYQQALGQGPQFIFQYYEEEERQRGNFPDRFSGHQFPNYSSELNVNALLLGDSALYLCASSAANHNEQFFGPGTRLTVL.

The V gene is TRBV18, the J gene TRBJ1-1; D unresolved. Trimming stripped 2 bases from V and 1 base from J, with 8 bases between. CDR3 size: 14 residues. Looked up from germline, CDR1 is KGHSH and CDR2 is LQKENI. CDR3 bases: TGTGCCAGCTCACCATTCCCGGGGAACACTGAAGCTTTCTTT. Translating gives CASSPFPGNTEAFF.

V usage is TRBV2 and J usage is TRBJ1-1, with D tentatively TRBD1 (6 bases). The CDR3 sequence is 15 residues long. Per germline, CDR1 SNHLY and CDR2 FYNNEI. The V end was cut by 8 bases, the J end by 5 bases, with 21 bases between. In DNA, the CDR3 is TGTGCCAGCTCTCAAGAGGGGGACGGGGTTACTGAAGCTTTCTTT. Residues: CASSQEGDGVTEAFF.

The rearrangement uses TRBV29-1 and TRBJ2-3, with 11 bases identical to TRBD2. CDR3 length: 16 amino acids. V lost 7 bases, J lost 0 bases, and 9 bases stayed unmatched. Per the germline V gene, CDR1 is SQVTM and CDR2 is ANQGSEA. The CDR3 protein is CSAQPTSGVSTDTQYF. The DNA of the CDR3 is TGCAGCGCCCAACCGACTAGCGGGGTTAGCACAGATACGCAGTATTTT.

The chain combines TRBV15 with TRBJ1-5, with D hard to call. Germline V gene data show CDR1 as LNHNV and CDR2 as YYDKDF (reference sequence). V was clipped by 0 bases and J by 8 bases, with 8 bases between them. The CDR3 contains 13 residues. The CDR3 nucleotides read TGTGCCACCAGCAGAGATATAAGGGAGCCCCAGCATTTT. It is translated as CATSRDIREPQHF.

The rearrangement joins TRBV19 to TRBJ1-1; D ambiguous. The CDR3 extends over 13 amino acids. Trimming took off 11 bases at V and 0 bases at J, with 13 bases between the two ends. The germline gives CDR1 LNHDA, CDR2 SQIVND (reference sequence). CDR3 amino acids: CAASTNLNTEAFF. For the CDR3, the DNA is TGTGCCGCCTCGACCAACCTGAACACTGAAGCTTTCTTT.